The following is a T cell receptor beta chain sequence with its context. Its antigen is unknown. The sample belongs to a study of shared clonotypes between healthy human individuals. Study-level findings and limits: Rarefaction indicated that sorted-subset sequencing remained incomplete although depth was large. Shared clonotypes across all four donors exceeded non-shared ones in generation probability.

Clones were sequenced by immunoSEQ multiplex PCR, and TCRdb holds only the in-frame ones, with some missing. The sample lists some 1.5 million clones; over 95% were seen once. The CDR3 is made up of 14 amino acids. From germline, CDR1 is MNHNS and CDR2 SASEGT. V shed 0 bases and J shed 2 bases, with 8 bases lying between them. The chain couples TRBV6-1 to TRBJ2-7; D is unresolved. Sequencing used naive CD4+ T cells sorted from blood. Subset given: CD45RA+ positively selected. The receptor was isolated from a man younger than 45 in good health. The CDR3 sequence: CASSEAWLTYEQYF. The DNA of the CDR3 is TGTGCCAGCAGTGAAGCGTGGCTTACCTACGAGCAGTACTTC.